Below, one T cell receptor (beta chain) is given with its context. V was cut by 2 bases and J by 3 bases, with 19 bases left in between. In germline, CDR1 is MDHEN, CDR2 SYDVKM. This CDR3 has 17 residues. The entry originates in a study of blood T cell repertoires in COVID-19. Overall study: COVID-19 samples from acute and convalescent phases originated in the United States, Italy and Spain. T cells, B-cell-depleted T cells, or PBMCs supplied cDNA or gDNA.

Per the original data handling: Counts of nucleated cells, estimated from reference gene primer amplification, were obtained. The repertoire was sequenced with immunoSEQ multiplex PCR; TCRdb's copy has only in-frame clones and lacks some. Clone size and the V and J calls come from that table; the DNA yielded D and trimming. The sample holds about 190,000 clones, about nine tenths seen once. The chain recombines TRBV28 with TRBJ1-2; no definite D call. Sequencing was carried out using peripheral blood. The receptor's source is a man between 70 and 80 years old with active or convalescent COVID-19. The CDR3 region has the DNA TGTGCCAGCAGTTTAGCAGCCGTAACGGGAAAAGACTATGGCTACACCTTC. Its translation is CASSLAAVTGKDYGYTF.